The 21 T cell receptor beta chains reported below all come from one sample, sequenced in a study of CD8+ T cells in alopecia areata. Following RNA extraction, reverse transcription yielded cDNA that acted as the sequencing template. Clones were sequenced by immunoSEQ multiplex PCR, and TCRdb holds only the in-frame ones, with some missing. The sample contains about 150,000 clones, about 87% of which appear only once. The sample here was CD8+ T cells sorted from blood, taken at week 0. The receptor source for this set is a human donor with alopecia areata.

The gene calls are TRBV7-9 and TRBJ1-1; D might be TRBD1 (5 bases). Looked up from germline, CDR1 is SEHNR and CDR2 is FQNEAQ (reference sequence). V was cut by 3 bases and J by 7 bases, with 9 bases left in between. This CDR3 comprises 12 residues. The CDR3 protein is CASSFGGNEAFF. CDR3 DNA: TGTGCCAGCAGCTTTGGGGGGAATGAAGCTTTCTTT.

The genes are TRBV4-1 and TRBJ1-5, with 7 bases identical to TRBD1. Losses at the gene ends were 3 bases for V and 6 bases for J; bases not matched to a gene: 5. This CDR3 comprises 14 residues. From germline, CDR1 is MGHRA and CDR2 YSYEKL. The CDR3 region has the DNA TGCGCCAGCAGCCAGGAGACAGGGAGTCAGCCCCAGCATTTT. Encoded protein: CASSQETGSQPQHF.

This clone was seen a handful of times. The chain links TRBV5-6 to TRBJ2-1; no definite D call. With 4 bases removed from V and 0 bases from J, the gap between germline ends came to 8 bases. The CDR3 has 14 residues. Germline lookup yields CDR1 SGHDT and CDR2 YYEEEE. The CDR3 nucleotides read TGTGCCAGCAGCGACCTAAGCTCCTACAATGAGCAGTTCTTC. This gives the protein CASSDLSSYNEQFF.

The rearrangement uses TRBV4-2 and TRBJ2-7, with TRBD2 matching over 10 bases. Losses at the gene ends were 5 bases for V and 3 bases for J; bases not matched to a gene: 10. From germline, CDR1 is LGHNA and CDR2 YNFKEQ. The CDR3 contains 16 residues. The CDR3, as DNA: TGTGCCAGCAGCTCCCCCCTAGCGGGGGATGACTACGAGCAGTACTTC. Amino acids: CASSSPLAGDDYEQYF.

The rearrangement links TRBV11-1 to TRBJ2-7; D call uncertain. V was clipped by 1 base and J by 5 bases, with 6 bases between them. CDR1 is SGHAT, CDR2 FQDESV, per germline (reference sequence). This CDR3 comprises 12 residues. The CDR3: CASSLGPHEQYF. In DNA, the CDR3 is TGTGCCAGCAGCTTAGGCCCGCACGAGCAGTACTTC.

In DNA, the CDR3 is TGTGCCTGGAGTGCGACTAGCGGAGACAATGAGCAGTTCTTC. It yields the protein CAWSATSGDNEQFF. This sequence joins TRBV30 and TRBJ2-1; 9 bases are a match to TRBD2. In germline, CDR1 is GTSNPN, CDR2 SVGIG (reference sequence). The CDR3 spans 14 residues. With 1 base clipped from V and 5 bases from J, the junction kept 3 bases outside the gene matches.

The V gene is TRBV30, the J gene TRBJ1-1; D call uncertain. CDR1 and CDR2 (germline): GTSNPN, SVGIG (reference sequence). V was cut by 0 bases and J by 1 base, with 6 bases left in between. The CDR3 is 13 residues long. This CDR3 is CAWSVQRNTEAFF. The DNA of the CDR3 is TGTGCCTGGAGTGTACAGAGGAACACTGAAGCTTTCTTT.

The rearrangement links TRBV5-1 to TRBJ2-3; the match to TRBD2 covers 8 bases. Germline CDR1 and CDR2: SGHRS and YFSETQ. The CDR3 sequence is 16 residues long. V gave up 0 bases and J gave up 2 bases; unmatched junction bases: 5. CDR3 in DNA: TGCGCCAGCAGCTTGGTGGGTAGCGGGGACACAGATACGCAGTATTTT. This translates into CASSLVGSGDTDTQYF.

The V call is TRBV27, the J call TRBJ2-5; TRBD1 is a possible D gene (5 bases). Germline V gene sequence: CDR1 MNHEY, CDR2 SMNVEV (reference sequence). Trimming removed 5 bases at V and 2 bases at J, with 6 bases between. This CDR3 comprises 12 residues. CDR3 nucleotide sequence: TGTGCCAGCAGTAGGGGTCAAGAGACCCAGTACTTC. It is translated as CASSRGQETQYF.

About this clone itself: Other DNA sequences in this specimen translate into the identical CDR3. The rearrangement links TRBV9 to TRBJ2-7; TRBD1 agrees at 11 bases. J lost 3 bases, V lost 3 bases, and 2 bases had no gene match. Germline V gene sequence: CDR1 SGDLS, CDR2 YYNGEE. The CDR3 consists of 14 residues. CDR3 coding DNA: TGTGCCAGCAGCGCCGGGACAGGGGGCTACGAGCAGTACTTC. This gives the protein CASSAGTGGYEQYF.

The chain links TRBV7-3 to TRBJ2-5, with D perhaps matching TRBD1 (6 bases). Trimming took off 5 bases at V and 5 bases at J, with 15 bases between the two ends. Germline V gives CDR1 SGHTA, CDR2 FQGTGA. The CDR3 is 14 residues long. The CDR3 reads CASSPEQGWETQYF. The CDR3 DNA follows: TGTGCCAGCAGCCCCGAACAGGGTTGGGAGACCCAGTACTTC.

This clone occurred once. The chain is built from TRBV10-2 and TRBJ2-3, with 9 positions matching TRBD2. The CDR3 has 14 amino acids. V dropped 6 bases and J dropped 6; count of bases not matched to a gene: 7. Germline V lookup: CDR1 WSHSY, CDR2 SAAADI. Written as DNA, the CDR3 is TGCGCCAGCAGCGAACTAGCGGGCAGGGATACGCAGTATTTT. It encodes CASSELAGRDTQYF.

The chain couples TRBV5-1 to TRBJ2-7; TRBD1 agrees at 7 bases. The CDR3 contains 13 residues. From germline, CDR1 is SGHRS and CDR2 YFSETQ. V lost 3 bases, J lost 3 bases, and 3 bases stayed unmatched. CDR3 sequence (DNA): TGCGCCAGCAGCTCGGGACAGTTCTACGAGCAGTACTTC. Its protein product is CASSSGQFYEQYF.

This rearrangement joins TRBV27 to TRBJ2-7; possible D gene TRBD1, 6 bases. Germline CDR1 is MNHEY and CDR2 is SMNVEV (reference sequence). CDR3 size: 14 residues. Trimming took 6 bases from V and 0 from J, leaving 12 bases between them. This CDR3 reads CASRQSGASYEQYF. Written as DNA, the CDR3 is TGTGCCAGCAGGCAATCAGGGGCCTCCTACGAGCAGTACTTC.

V gene TRBV27 combines with J gene TRBJ2-3; D unclear. The V gene's germline CDR1 is MNHEY and CDR2 SMNVEV (reference sequence). The CDR3 has 13 residues. Trimming removed 5 bases at V and 6 bases at J, with 12 bases between. The CDR3 here is CASSRIDGDTQYF. The CDR3 DNA is TGTGCCAGCAGTCGAATTGACGGGGATACGCAGTATTTT.

The chain uses TRBV29-1 and TRBJ2-5, with 10 nucleotides matching TRBD2. Per the germline V gene, CDR1 is SQVTM and CDR2 is ANQGSEA. The CDR3 extends over 17 amino acids. With V trimmed by 5 bases and J by 5 bases, 17 bases remained unmatched. CDR3 DNA: TGCAGCGTTCTCGCCGTTGTAGCTAGCGGGAGTCATGAGACCCAGTACTTC. This sequence encodes CSVLAVVASGSHETQYF.

The genes are TRBV19 and TRBJ2-7, with a possible D match to TRBD1 (6 bases). V lost 5 bases and J 2 bases, leaving 16 bases between the germline ends. Looked up from germline, CDR1 is LNHDA and CDR2 is SQIVND (reference sequence). The CDR3 has 15 residues. The CDR3 DNA follows: TGTGCCAGTAGTCCACAGGGCCCGAGCCCCTACGAGCAGTACTTC. This sequence encodes CASSPQGPSPYEQYF.

The chain recombines TRBV27 with TRBJ2-1; D is unresolved. The germline CDR1 and CDR2 sequences are MNHEY and SMNVEV (reference sequence). Between the trimmed V and J ends, which lost 3 bases and 7 bases, there was a span of 10 bases. This CDR3 has 13 amino acids. For the CDR3, the DNA is TGTGCCAGCAGTTTCCTAGGTCCAAATGAGCAGTTCTTC. This translates into CASSFLGPNEQFF.

The chain uses TRBV7-9 and TRBJ2-2; 9 positions agree with TRBD2. CDR1 and CDR2 from the germline V gene are SEHNR and FQNEAQ (reference sequence). J lost 0 bases, V lost 0 bases, and 5 bases had no gene match. This CDR3 is 18 amino acids long. The CDR3: CASSLARLAGANTGELFF. The DNA for the CDR3 is TGTGCCAGCAGCTTAGCGCGTTTAGCGGGAGCGAACACCGGGGAGCTGTTTTTT.

This chain connects TRBV4-1 to TRBJ2-7; maybe TRBD2 (6 bases). Trimming left V 1 base short and J 3 bases short, with 13 bases between. This CDR3 region has 15 residues. From germline, CDR1 is MGHRA and CDR2 YSYEKL. CDR3 in DNA: TGCGCCAGCAGCCAAGCCGGGACTCAAAGCTACGAGCAGTACTTC. Residues: CASSQAGTQSYEQYF.

This clone was recorded only once. The V gene is TRBV27, the J gene TRBJ2-2; 10 nucleotides agree with TRBD1. CDR3 length: 14 amino acids. Germline values: CDR1 MNHEY, CDR2 SMNVEV (reference sequence). The ends lost 3 bases at V and 6 bases at J; junction bases unmatched: 1. CDR3 region: CASSFGTGAGELFF. CDR3 nucleotide sequence: TGTGCCAGCAGTTTTGGGACAGGGGCCGGGGAGCTGTTTTTT.